The sequence of this T cell receptor (beta chain) was determined in a study of T cells in Graves' hyperthyroidism and ophthalmopathy. This clonotype was recorded many times. Its antigen is unknown. Diagnosis relied on clinical symptoms, serum thyroxine and TRAb, thyroid ultrasound and orbital computed tomography. PBMCs were sourced from approximately 9 ml fresh peripheral blood. Germline V gene lookup returns CDR1 MNHNS and CDR2 SASEGT. V lost 7 bases and J 6 bases, leaving 7 bases between the germline ends. The CDR3 is made up of 10 amino acids. Study outcomes and limitations: A median 6.5 months before onset, the model predicted ophthalmopathy. Most clonotypes expanded in thyroid above 0.001 were likewise present in blood.

Amplification of TCR beta CDR3 regions was performed using RNA transcripts as template. Researchers ran a first-round RT-PCR on the TCR CDR3 using the HTBI primer set. TCRdb processed the multiplex PCR reads anew with MiXCR; each CDR3 protein has one entry. The sample has 250,000 or so distinct CDR3 sequences; 13% to 15% are singletons. Sequenced input: blood. The sequence was obtained from a woman between 50 and 59 years old with Graves' hyperthyroidism that later progressed to Graves' ophthalmopathy. This chain joins TRBV6-1 and TRBJ2-7, with unresolved D. The CDR3 DNA reads as TGTGCCAGCAAAGCTCGCGAGCAGTACTTC. It encodes CASKAREQYF.